This T cell receptor (beta chain) was captured by sequencing in a study of blood T cells in healthy people across ages (dated by TCRdb to between 2014 and 2017). Background for the entire study: Template switching captured roughly one uniquely barcoded TCR beta cDNA molecule per two T cells in model experiments. Age-related changes in TCR beta repertoire diversity were measured in the study by deep sequencing normalized with unique cDNA molecular identifiers. Donors were grouped into four age groups: young (average approximately 16 years), middle-aged (39), aged (over 55) and long-lived (just over 80). To avoid experimental bias, donors of different ages were randomly spread across the sequencing lanes. Using the same blood draw, the study looked at two additional independent replicas of 1 million unique cDNA reads for two donors, one aged 18 to 30 and the other aged 80 or older. General study outcomes and caveats: As age increased, observed TCR beta diversity per million T cells dropped in a roughly linear way, and a significant reduction was already evident by age around 41. The long-lived group showed more naive CD4+ T cells, fewer expanded clones and increased TCR diversity than the aged group, suggesting age selection. Because the CMV infection status of the donors was unknown, age-related changes in expanded clonotypes may potentially have been confounded. Since profiling was done on bulk unsorted PBMCs, naive and antigen-experienced compartments could not be conclusively compared. Estimates of total diversity from one million sequenced T cells were regarded as lower bounds and underestimates. A strong correlation was found between observed TCR beta diversity and the percentage of naive T cells measured by flow cytometry.

In regard to this clonotype: The specificity of this receptor is unknown. There are no base qualities to consult, and no much larger clone falls within one base.

Library creation used 5' RACE. The run used an Illumina HiSeq 2500. A second PCR of roughly 7 to 11 cycles was run with a J-beta primer mix and a sample-barcoded 5' primer. A template-switch 5' adaptor carrying 12 random nucleotides introduced a unique molecular identifier onto each TCR beta cDNA molecule. Each sample yielded at least 2.5 million CDR3-containing paired-end reads. All of the RNA was converted into first-strand cDNA using the Mint cDNA synthesis kit, with a TRBC-specific oligonucleotide serving as the primer. After uracil-DNA glycosylase treatment, a first 18-cycle PCR used universal primers M1SS and BC2_uni_R on all cDNA. As for the authors' bioinformatics: For normalization, 1 million high-quality reads, each with a distinct molecular identifier, were randomly selected from each sample. Reads sharing molecular identifiers were discarded rather than binned into consensus sequences. MiTCR, run with a Q25 quality threshold and the strictest error-elimination algorithm, handled CDR3 identification, clonotype clustering and error correction. A nonparametric unseen species model with Euler transformation was used to estimate lower-bound total TCR beta diversity. In-frame beta chains were kept once TCRdb had trimmed the public reads at Q25 with fastp and called clones with MiXCR. Entries that share a CDR3 protein sequence are merged under the most common genes and DNA. The authors' filters were not applied to this entry. Counted in this sample were fewer than 750,000 distinct CDR3 sequences; around 48% of them appeared once. The top ten hold around 25% of the sample.

CDR1 and CDR2 (ENHRY, SYGVKD) derive from the germline V gene. From the cysteine up to the phenylalanine, the CDR3 has a length of 14 residues. Left in the record is the CDR3 DNA by itself, 42 bases read in frame from the first base. At the junction V is shortened by 2 bases and J by 1 base, with 8 bases in between. The donors were roughly 39 Caucasian individuals from Russia, aged about 6 to 100 years, who were systemically healthy. Ten milliliters of peripheral blood were drawn from each donor into EDTA-treated Vacutainer tubes. PBMCs were isolated by Ficoll-Paque density-gradient centrifugation, with at least 6 million obtained per sample. Total RNA, at least 6 micrograms per sample, was extracted from PBMCs with Trizol reagent. For every donor, an aliquot of PBMCs went through flow cytometry to measure the percentages of naive CD45RAhigh/CD27high T cells.

This TCR derives from a man older than 75 in good health. Sequences were obtained from blood. The chain uses TRBV10-3 and TRBJ1-2, and the D gene may be TRBD1, 5 bases matching. The CDR3 protein: CAISETDSNYGYTF. The DNA sequence is TGTGCCATCAGTGAGACTGACAGTAACTATGGCTACACCTTC.